This T cell receptor (beta chain) was recovered during a study of Ad26.COV2.S vaccination and SARS-CoV-2 variants. Only in-frame clones appear in the TCRdb table, and some are missing; sequencing was by immunoSEQ multiplex PCR. Of 350,000 to 450,000 clones in the sample, around 92% are singletons; the top ten hold around 1.8%. In the case of this clone: Its antigen is unidentified.

Notes on the study in general: Possible underestimation of total T cell responses by the TCR breadth and depth analyses was noted. The authors reported substantial breadth in spike-specific CD8+ and CD4+ T cell responses after vaccination. Vaccinees showed greater spike-specific TCR breadth than placebo recipients.

Per germline, CDR1 SGHTA and CDR2 FQGNSA. V dropped 5 bases and J dropped 4 bases, with 8 bases sitting between them. The CDR3 spans 12 residues. The treatment is: some 20 received Ad26.COV2.S at low or high dose, single or two shots; roughly five received placebo; per-sample allocation not given. Samples analyzed were those drawn on day 63 after the first vaccine or placebo injection. The chain uses TRBV7-2 and TRBJ1-2; D remains ambiguous. The sequences come from peripheral blood, collected in a trial of Ad26.COV2.S vaccine versus placebo. The clonotype originates from a person between 18 and 59 years old who received the Ad26.COV2.S COVID-19 vaccine or a placebo. The CDR3 protein is CASSPRSYGYTF. The CDR3 coding sequence is TGTGCCAGCAGCCCAAGGAGCTATGGCTACACCTTC. The whole variable domain, filled in from reference TRBV7-2 and TRBJ1-2, reads GAGVSQSPSNKVTEKGKDVELRCDPISGHTALYWYRQSLGQGLEFLIYFQGNSAPDKSGLPSDRFSAERTGGSVSTLTIQRTQQEDSAVYLCASSPRSYGYTFGSGTRLTVV.